The rows below give T cell receptor beta chains drawn from one sample of a study of cytomegalovirus exposure and HLA in healthy donors. Clones were sequenced by immunoSEQ multiplex PCR, and TCRdb holds only the in-frame ones, with some missing. With some 120,000 clones in the sample, the ten largest clones hold 2% to 2.5%. The sample comprised PBMCs. These receptors originate from a man aged 40-49 years in good health and CMV-seronegative. Each CDR3 is given with its conserved first and last residue.

V,CDR3
TRBV5-1,CASSSGQGATEAFF
TRBV28,CASNGLETQYF
TRBV5-1,CASSLGQGGEKLFF
TRBV6-5,CASIPTGGNTEAFF
TRBV5-1,CASSGTRNTGELFF
TRBV5-4,CASSLDLAGYNEQFF
TRBV7-3,CASSPGSSGNTIYF
TRBV11-2,CASSSGQGILETQYF
TRBV2,CASSGLETQYF
TRBV6-1,CASRSQREGWNEQFF
TRBV5-1,CASSWEGLDEKLFF
TRBV10-3,CAISESYRGGNQPQHF
TRBV6-4,CASSDTGSVDTQYF
TRBV11-2,CASSLGRGPTEAFF
TRBV27,CASRLAGGNEQFF
TRBV2,CASSEQGNQPQHF
TRBV6-5,CATRGTGRYNEQFF
TRBV4-2,CASSQEGPSRTGELFF
TRBV5-1,CASSLQGGGGGYTF
TRBV10-3,CAISESETSGAKNIQYF
TRBV7-8,CASSQWDRGGQPQHF
TRBV6-6,CASSPGTLIDEQFF
TRBV5-1,CASSVAGMTNTEAFF
TRBV20-1,CSATTGDEQFF
TRBV6-5,CASRSLAGGTYEQYF
TRBV13,CASSMRQALPYEQYF
TRBV4-3,CASSQDQGAGANVLTF